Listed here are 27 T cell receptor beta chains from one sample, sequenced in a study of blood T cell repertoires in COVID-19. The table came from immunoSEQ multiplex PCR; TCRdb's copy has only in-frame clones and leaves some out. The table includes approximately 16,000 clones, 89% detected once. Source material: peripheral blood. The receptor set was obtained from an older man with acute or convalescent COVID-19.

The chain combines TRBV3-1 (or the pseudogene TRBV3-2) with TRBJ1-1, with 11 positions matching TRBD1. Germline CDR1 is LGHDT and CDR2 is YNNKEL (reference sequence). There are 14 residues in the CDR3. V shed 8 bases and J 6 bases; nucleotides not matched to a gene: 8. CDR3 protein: CASYPGQGASEAFF. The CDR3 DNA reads TGTGCCAGCTACCCTGGACAGGGGGCGTCTGAAGCTTTCTTT.

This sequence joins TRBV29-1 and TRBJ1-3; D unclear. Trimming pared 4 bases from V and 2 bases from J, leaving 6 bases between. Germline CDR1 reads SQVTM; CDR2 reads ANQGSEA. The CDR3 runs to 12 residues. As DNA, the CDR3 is TGCAGCGTTGGACAAGCTGGAAACACCATATATTTT. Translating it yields CSVGQAGNTIYF.

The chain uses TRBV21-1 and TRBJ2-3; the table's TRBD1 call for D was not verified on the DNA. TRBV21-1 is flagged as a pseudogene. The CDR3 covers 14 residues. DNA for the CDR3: TGTGCCAACCTTGGACAGGGGAGGACAGATACGCAGTATTTT. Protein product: CANLGQGRTDTQYF.

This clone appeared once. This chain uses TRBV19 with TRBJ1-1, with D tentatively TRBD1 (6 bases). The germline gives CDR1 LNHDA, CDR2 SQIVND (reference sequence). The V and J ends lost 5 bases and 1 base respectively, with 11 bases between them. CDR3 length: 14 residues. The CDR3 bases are TGTGCCAGTAGTTCCGGACAGTCGAACACTGAAGCTTTCTTT. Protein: CASSSGQSNTEAFF.

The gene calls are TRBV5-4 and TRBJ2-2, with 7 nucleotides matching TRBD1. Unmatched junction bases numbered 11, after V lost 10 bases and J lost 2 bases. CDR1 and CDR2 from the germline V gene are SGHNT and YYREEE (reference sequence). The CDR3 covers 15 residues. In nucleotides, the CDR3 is TGTGCCGGGTCTGGAAGACAGGGAAACACCGGGGAGCTGTTTTTT. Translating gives CAGSGRQGNTGELFF.

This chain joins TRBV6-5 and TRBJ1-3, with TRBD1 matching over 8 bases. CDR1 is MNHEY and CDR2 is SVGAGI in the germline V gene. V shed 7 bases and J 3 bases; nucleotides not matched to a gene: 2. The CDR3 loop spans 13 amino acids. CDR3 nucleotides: TGTGCCAGCATAACAGGGGGTGGAAACACCATATATTTT. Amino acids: CASITGGGNTIYF.

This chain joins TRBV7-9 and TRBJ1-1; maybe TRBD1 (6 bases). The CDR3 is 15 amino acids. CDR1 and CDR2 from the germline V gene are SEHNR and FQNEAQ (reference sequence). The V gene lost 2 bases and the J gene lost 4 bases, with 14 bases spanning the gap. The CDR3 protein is CASSLRRGEGTEAFF. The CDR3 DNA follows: TGTGCCAGCAGCTTAAGGAGGGGGGAGGGCACTGAAGCTTTCTTT.

CDR3 residues: CASSPGTHYGYTF. As DNA, the CDR3 is TGTGCCAGCAGTCCCGGGACACACTATGGCTACACCTTC. This rearrangement joins TRBV12-3 or TRBV12-4 to TRBJ1-2, with a tentative D call TRBD1 (6 bases). The CDR3 sequence is 13 residues long. The V end lost 5 bases, the J end lost 3 bases, and 10 bases lay between the germline ends.

In DNA, the CDR3 is TGCGCCAGCAGCCAAGTCGGGACAGGGCCCGAAAAACTGTTTTTT. It specifies CASSQVGTGPEKLFF. This rearrangement joins TRBV4-1 to TRBJ1-4; 9 bases are shared with TRBD1. This CDR3 spans 15 amino acids. J gave up 8 bases and V 1 base, and 5 bases lay outside the gene matches. CDR1 is MGHRA, CDR2 YSYEKL, per germline.

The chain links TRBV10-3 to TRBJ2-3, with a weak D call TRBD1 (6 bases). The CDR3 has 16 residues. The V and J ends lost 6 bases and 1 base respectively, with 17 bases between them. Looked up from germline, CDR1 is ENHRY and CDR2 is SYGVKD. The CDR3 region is CAIRKPQGMGTDTQYF. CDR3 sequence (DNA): TGTGCCATCAGAAAACCGCAGGGGATGGGCACAGATACGCAGTATTTT.

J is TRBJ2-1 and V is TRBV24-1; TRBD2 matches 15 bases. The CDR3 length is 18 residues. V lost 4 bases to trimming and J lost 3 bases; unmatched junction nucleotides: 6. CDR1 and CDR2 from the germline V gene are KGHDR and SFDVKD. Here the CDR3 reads CATSESGTSGRNYNEQFF. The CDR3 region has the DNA TGTGCCACCAGTGAGTCAGGGACTAGCGGGAGGAACTACAATGAGCAGTTCTTC.

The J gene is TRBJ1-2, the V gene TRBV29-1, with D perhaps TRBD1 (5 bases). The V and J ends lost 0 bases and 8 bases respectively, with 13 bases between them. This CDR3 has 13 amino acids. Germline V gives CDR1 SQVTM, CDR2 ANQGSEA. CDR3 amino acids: CSVEDALKGGYTF. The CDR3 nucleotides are TGCAGCGTTGAAGATGCCCTCAAGGGGGGCTACACCTTC.

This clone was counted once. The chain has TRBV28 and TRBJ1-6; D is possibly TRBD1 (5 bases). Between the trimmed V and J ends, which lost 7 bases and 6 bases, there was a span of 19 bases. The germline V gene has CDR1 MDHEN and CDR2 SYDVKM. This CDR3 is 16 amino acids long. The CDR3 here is CASKEGRGRFNSPLHF. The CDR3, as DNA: TGTGCCAGCAAAGAGGGACGGGGGAGATTTAATTCACCCCTCCACTTT.

CDR3 DNA sequence: TGTGCCAGCAGTTACTTTCGGGGGGGGGAGCAGTACTTC. It translates to CASSYFRGGEQYF. The chain is built from TRBV6-2 or TRBV6-3 and TRBJ2-7; TRBD2 agrees at 8 bases. This CDR3 contains 13 residues. Germline CDR1 is MNHEY and CDR2 is SVGEGT. Trimming removed 1 base from V and 7 bases from J; junction bases left unmatched: 3.

CDR3 nucleotides: TGTGCCAGCAGCGTAGCGGGGGGCGCAGATACGCAGTATTTT. This translates into CASSVAGGADTQYF. The chain recombines TRBV9 with TRBJ2-3, with a possible D match to TRBD2 (7 bases). The CDR3 runs to 14 residues. Trimming pared 0 bases from V and 4 bases from J, leaving 9 bases between. Germline V lookup: CDR1 SGDLS, CDR2 YYNGEE.

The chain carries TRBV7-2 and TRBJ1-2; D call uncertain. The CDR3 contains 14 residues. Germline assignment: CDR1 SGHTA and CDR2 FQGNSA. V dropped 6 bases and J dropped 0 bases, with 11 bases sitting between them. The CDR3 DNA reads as TGTGCCAGCAGTAAGGAGTTAGCTAACTATGGCTACACCTTC. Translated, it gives CASSKELANYGYTF.

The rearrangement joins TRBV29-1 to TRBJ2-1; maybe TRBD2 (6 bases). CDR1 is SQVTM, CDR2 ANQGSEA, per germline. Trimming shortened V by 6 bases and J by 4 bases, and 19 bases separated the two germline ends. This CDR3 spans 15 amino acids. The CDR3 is CSVGVGGGIYNEQFF. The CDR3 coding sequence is TGCAGCGTGGGGGTCGGGGGAGGAATTTACAATGAGCAGTTCTTC.

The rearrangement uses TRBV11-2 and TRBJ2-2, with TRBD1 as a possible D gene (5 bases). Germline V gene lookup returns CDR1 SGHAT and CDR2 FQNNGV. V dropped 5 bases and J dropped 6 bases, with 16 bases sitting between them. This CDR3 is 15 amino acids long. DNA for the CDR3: TGTGCCAGCAGCCCACAGGTCCTGAATGCCGGGGAGCTGTTTTTT. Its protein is CASSPQVLNAGELFF.

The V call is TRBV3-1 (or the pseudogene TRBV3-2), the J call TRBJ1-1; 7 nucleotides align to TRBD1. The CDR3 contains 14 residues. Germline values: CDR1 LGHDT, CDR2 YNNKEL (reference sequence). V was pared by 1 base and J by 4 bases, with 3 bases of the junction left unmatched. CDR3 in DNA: TGTGCCAGCAGCCAAGCGTCAGGGGGCACTGAAGCTTTCTTT. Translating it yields CASSQASGGTEAFF.

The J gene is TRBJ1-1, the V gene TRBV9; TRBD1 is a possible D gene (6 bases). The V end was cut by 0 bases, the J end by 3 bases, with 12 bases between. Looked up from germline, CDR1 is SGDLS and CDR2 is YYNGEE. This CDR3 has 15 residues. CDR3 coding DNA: TGTGCCAGCAGCGTAGTCGGCCAGGGGTACACTGAAGCTTTCTTT. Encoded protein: CASSVVGQGYTEAFF. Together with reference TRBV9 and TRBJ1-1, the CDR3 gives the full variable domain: DSGVTQTPKHLITATGQRVTLRCSPRSGDLSVYWYQQSLDQGLQFLIQYYNGEERAKGNILERFSAQQFPDLHSELNLSSLELGDSALYFCASSVVGQGYTEAFFGQGTRLTVV.

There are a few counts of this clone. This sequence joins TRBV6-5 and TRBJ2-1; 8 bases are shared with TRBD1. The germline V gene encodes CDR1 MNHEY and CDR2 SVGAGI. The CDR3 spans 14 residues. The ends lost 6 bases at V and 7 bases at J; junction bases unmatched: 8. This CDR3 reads CASREDRVSNEQFF. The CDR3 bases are TGTGCCAGCAGGGAGGACAGGGTATCAAATGAGCAGTTCTTC.

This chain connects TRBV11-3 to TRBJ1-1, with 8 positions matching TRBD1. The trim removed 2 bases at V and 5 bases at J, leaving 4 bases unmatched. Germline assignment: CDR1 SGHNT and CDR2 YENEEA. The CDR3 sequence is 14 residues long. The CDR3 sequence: CASSLKGQGTEAFF. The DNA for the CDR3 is TGTGCCAGCAGCTTAAAAGGACAGGGAACTGAAGCTTTCTTT.

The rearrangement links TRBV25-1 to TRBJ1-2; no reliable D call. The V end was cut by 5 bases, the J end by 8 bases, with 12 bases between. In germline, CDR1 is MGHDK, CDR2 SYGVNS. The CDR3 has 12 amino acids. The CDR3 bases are TGTGCCAGCAGTCAAAACGGGGTCGGCTACACCTTC. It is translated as CASSQNGVGYTF.

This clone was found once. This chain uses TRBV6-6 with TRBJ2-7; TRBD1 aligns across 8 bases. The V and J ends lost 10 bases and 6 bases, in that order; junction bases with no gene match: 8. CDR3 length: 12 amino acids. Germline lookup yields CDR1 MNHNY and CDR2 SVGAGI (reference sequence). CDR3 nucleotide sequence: TGTGCCACCGGACAGGGCCCCTTCGAGCAGTACTTC. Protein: CATGQGPFEQYF.

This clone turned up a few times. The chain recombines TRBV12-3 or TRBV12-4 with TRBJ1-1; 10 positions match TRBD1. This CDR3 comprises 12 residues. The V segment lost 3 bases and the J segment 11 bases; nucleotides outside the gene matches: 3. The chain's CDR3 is CASSLGTGVAFF. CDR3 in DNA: TGTGCCAGCAGTTTGGGGACAGGGGTTGCTTTCTTT.

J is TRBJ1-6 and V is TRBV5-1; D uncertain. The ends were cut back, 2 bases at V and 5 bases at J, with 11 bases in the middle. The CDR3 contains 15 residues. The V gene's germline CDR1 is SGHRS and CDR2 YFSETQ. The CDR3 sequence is CASSFRGTDNSPLHF. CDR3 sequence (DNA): TGCGCCAGCAGCTTCCGGGGTACTGATAATTCACCCCTCCACTTT. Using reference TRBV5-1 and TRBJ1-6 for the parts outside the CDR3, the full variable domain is KAGVTQTPRYLIKTRGQQVTLSCSPISGHRSVSWYQQTPGQGLQFLFEYFSETQRNKGNFPGRFSGRQFSNSRSEMNVSTLELGDSALYLCASSFRGTDNSPLHFGNGTRLTVT.

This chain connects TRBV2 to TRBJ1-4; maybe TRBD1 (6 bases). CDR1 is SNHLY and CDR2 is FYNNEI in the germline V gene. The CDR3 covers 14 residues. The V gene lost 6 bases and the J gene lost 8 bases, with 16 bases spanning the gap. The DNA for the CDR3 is TGTGCCAGCAGGGGGACGGTGGGGGCAGAAAAACTGTTTTTT. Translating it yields CASRGTVGAEKLFF.